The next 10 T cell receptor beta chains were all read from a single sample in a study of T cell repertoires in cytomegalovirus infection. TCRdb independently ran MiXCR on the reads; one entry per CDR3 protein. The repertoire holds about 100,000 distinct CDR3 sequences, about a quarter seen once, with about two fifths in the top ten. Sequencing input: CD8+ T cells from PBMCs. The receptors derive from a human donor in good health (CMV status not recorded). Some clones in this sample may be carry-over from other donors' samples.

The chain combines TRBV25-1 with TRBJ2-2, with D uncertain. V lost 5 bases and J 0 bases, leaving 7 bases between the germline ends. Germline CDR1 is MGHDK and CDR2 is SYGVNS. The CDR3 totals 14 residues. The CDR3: CASSPKTNTGELFF. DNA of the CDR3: TGTGCCAGCAGTCCAAAGACGAACACCGGGGAGCTGTTTTTT.

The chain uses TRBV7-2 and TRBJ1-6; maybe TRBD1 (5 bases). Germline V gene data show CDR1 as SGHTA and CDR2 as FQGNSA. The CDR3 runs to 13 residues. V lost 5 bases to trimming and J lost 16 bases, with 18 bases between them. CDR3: CASSPGHPRFLHF. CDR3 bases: TGTGCCAGCAGCCCAGGACACCCCAGGTTTCTCCACTTT. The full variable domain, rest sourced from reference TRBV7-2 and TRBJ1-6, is GAGVSQSPSNKVTEKGKDVELRCDPISGHTALYWYRQSLGQGLEFLIYFQGNSAPDKSGLPSDRFSAERTGGSVSTLTIQRTQQEDSAVYLCASSPGHPRFLHFGNGTRLTVT.

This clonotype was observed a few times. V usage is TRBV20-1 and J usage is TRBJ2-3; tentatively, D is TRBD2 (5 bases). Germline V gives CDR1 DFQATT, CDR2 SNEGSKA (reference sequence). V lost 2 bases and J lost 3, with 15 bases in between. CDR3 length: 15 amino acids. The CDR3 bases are TGCAGTGCTAGATTTGACGGACGCGGGACAGATACGCAGTATTTT. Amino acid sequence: CSARFDGRGTDTQYF.

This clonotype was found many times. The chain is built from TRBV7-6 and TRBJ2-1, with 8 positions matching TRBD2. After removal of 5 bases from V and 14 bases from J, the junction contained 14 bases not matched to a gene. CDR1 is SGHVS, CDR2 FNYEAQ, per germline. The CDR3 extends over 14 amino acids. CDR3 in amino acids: CASSPSTNYGGEFF. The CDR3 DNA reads TGTGCCAGCAGCCCCAGCACAAACTACGGGGGGGAGTTCTTC.

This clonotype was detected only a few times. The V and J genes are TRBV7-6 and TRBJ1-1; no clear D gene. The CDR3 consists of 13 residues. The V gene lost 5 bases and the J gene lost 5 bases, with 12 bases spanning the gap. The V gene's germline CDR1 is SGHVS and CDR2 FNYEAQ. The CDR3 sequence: CASSPDKGTEAFF. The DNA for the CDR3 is TGTGCCAGCAGCCCCGATAAGGGTACTGAAGCTTTCTTT.

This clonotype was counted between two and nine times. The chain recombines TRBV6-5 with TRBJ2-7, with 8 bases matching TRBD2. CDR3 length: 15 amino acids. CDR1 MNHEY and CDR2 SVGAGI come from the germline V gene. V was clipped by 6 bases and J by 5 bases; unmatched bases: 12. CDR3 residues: CASRSALAGRDEQYF. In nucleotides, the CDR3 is TGTGCCAGCAGGTCCGCCCTAGCGGGCCGCGACGAGCAGTACTTC.

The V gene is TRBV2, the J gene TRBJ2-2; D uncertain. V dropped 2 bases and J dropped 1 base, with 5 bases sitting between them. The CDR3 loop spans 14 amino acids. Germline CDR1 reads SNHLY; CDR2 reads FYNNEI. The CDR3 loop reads CASSEYGNTGELFF. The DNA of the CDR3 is TGTGCCAGCAGTGAATACGGGAACACCGGGGAGCTGTTTTTT.

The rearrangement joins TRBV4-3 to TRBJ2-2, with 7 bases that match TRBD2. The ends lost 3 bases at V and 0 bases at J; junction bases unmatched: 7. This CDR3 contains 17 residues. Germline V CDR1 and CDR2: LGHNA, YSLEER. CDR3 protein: CASSHELAPTNTGELFF. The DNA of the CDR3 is TGCGCCAGCAGCCATGAACTAGCGCCTACGAACACCGGGGAGCTGTTTTTT.

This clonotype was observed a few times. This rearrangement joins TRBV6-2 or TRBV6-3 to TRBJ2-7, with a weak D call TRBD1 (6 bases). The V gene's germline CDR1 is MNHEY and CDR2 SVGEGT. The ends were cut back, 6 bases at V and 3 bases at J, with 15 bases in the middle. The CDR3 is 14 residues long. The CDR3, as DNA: TGTGCCAGCAGACCCGGGACAACCCTCTACGAGCAGTACTTC. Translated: CASRPGTTLYEQYF.

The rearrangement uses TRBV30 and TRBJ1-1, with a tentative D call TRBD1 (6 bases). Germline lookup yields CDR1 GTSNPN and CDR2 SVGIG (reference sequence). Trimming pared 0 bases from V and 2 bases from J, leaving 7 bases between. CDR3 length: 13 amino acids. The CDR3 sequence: CAWSVDSNTEAFF. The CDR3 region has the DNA TGTGCCTGGAGTGTGGACAGTAACACTGAAGCTTTCTTT.